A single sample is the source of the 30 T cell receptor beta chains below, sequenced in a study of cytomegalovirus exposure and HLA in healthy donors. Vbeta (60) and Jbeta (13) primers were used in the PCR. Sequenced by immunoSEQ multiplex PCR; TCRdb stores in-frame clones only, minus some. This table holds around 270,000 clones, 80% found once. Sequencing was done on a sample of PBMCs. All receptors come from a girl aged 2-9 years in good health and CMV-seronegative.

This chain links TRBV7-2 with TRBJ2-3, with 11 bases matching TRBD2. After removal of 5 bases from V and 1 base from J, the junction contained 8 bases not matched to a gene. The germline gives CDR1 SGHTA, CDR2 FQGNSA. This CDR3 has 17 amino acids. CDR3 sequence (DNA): TGTGCCAGCAGCCTGTCTAGCGGGGGGCGGGGCACAGATACGCAGTATTTT. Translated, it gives CASSLSSGGRGTDTQYF.

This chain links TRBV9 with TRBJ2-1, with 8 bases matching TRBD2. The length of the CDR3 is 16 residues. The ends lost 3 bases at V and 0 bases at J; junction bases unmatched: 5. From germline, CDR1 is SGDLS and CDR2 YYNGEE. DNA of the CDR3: TGTGCCAGCAGCGCCGCGGGGGGCCTCTCCTACAATGAGCAGTTCTTC. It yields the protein CASSAAGGLSYNEQFF.

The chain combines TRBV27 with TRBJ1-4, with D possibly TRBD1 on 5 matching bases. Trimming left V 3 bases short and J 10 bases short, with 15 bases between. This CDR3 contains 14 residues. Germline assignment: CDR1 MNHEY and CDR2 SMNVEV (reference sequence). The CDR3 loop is CASSLTDARGKLFF. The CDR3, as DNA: TGTGCCAGCAGTTTGACAGACGCACGTGGAAAACTGTTTTTT.

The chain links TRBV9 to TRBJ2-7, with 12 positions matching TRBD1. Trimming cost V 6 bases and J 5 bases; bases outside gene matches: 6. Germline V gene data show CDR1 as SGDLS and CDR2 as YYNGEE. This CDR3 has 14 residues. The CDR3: CASNTGTGGDEQYF. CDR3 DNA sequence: TGTGCCAGCAACACCGGGACAGGGGGCGACGAGCAGTACTTC.

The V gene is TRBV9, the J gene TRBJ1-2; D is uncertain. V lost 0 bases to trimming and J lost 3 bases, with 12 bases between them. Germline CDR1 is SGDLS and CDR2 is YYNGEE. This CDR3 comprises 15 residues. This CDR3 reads CASSVEPSFDYGYTF. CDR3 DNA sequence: TGTGCCAGCAGCGTAGAACCGAGTTTTGACTATGGCTACACCTTC.

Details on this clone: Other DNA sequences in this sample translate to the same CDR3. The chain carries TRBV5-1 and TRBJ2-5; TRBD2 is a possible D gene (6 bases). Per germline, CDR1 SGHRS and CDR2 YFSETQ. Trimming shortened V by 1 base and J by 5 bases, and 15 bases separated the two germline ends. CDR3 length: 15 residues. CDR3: CASSLRWLAWETQYF. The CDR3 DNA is TGCGCCAGCAGCTTGCGGTGGCTAGCGTGGGAGACCCAGTACTTC.

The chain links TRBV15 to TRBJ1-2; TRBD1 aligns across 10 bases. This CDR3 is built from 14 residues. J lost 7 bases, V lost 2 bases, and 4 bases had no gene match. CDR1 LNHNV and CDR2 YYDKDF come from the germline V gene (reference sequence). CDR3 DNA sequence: TGTGCCACCAGCAGAAAAGGGACAGGGGTTGGCTACACCTTC. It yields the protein CATSRKGTGVGYTF.

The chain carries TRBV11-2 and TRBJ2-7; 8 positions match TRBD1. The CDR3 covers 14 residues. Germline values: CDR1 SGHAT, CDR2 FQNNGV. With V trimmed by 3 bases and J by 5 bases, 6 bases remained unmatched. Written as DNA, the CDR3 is TGTGCCAGCAGCTTTGGAAGGACAGGGAACGAGCAGTACTTC. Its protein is CASSFGRTGNEQYF.

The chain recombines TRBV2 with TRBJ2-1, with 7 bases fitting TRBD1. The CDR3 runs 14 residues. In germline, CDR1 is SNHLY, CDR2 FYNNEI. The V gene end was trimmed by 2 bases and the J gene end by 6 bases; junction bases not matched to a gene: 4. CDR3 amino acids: CASSEPPGGNEQFF. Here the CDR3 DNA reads TGTGCCAGCAGTGAACCCCCAGGGGGCAATGAGCAGTTCTTC.

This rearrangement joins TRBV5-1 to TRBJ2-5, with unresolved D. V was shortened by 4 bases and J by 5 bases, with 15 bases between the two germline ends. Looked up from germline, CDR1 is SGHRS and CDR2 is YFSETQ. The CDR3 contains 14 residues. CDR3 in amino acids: CASSPGSLAETQYF. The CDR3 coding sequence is TGCGCCAGCAGCCCCGGGTCCTTGGCGGAGACCCAGTACTTC.

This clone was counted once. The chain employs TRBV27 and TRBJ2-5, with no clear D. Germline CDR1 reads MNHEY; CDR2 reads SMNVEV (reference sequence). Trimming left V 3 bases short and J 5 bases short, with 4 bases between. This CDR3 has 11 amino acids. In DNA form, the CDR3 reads TGTGCCAGCAGTTTGGGCGAGACCCAGTACTTC. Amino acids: CASSLGETQYF.

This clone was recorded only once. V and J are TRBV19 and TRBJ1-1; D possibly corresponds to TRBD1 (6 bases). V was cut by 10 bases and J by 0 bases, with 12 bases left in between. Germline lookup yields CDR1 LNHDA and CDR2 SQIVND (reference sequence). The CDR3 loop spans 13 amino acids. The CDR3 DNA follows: TGTGCCACGGAGGACAGTCTGAACACTGAAGCTTTCTTT. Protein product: CATEDSLNTEAFF.

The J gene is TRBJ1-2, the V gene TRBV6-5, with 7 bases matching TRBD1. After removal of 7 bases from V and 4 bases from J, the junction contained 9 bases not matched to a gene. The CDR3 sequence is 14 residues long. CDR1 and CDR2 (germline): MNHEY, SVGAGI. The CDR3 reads CASKVTTGAYGYTF. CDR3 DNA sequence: TGTGCCAGCAAGGTCACTACAGGGGCCTATGGCTACACCTTC.

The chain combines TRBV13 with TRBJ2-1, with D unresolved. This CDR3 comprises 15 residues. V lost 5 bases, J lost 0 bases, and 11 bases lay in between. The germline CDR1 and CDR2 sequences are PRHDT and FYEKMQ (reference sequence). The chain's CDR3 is CASSRDTSSYNEQFF. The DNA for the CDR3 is TGTGCCAGCAGCAGAGACACAAGCTCCTACAATGAGCAGTTCTTC.

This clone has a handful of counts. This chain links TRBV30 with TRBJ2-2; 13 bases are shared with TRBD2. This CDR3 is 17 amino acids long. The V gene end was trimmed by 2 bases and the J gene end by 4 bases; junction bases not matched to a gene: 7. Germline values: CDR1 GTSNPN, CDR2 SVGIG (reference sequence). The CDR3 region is CAWSKGGLAGSTGELFF. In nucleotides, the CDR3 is TGTGCCTGGAGTAAGGGGGGACTAGCGGGGAGCACCGGGGAGCTGTTTTTT.

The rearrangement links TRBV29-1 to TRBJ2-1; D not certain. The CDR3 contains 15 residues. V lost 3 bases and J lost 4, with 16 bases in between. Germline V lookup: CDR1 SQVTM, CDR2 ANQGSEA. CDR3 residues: CSVDNAWPQYNEQFF. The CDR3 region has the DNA TGCAGCGTTGATAACGCCTGGCCCCAATACAATGAGCAGTTCTTC.

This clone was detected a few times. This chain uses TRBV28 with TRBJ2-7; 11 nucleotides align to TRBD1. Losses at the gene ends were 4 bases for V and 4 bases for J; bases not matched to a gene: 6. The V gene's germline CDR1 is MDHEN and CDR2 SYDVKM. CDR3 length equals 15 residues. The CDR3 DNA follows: TGTGCCAGCAGTTCCCGGACAGGGGGCGCGTACGAGCAGTACTTC. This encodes CASSSRTGGAYEQYF.

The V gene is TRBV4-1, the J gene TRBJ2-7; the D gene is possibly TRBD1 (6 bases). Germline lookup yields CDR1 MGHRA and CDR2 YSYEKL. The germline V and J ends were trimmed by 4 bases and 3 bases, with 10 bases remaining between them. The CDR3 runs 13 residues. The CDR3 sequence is CASSRGQSYEQYF. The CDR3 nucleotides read TGCGCCAGCAGCCGCGGACAGAGCTACGAGCAGTACTTC.

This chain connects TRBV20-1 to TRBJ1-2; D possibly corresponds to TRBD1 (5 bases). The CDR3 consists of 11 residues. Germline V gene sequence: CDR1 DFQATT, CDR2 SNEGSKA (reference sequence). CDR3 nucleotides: TGCACTGTGGGGCCGGTGAATGGCTACACCTTC. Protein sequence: CTVGPVNGYTF.

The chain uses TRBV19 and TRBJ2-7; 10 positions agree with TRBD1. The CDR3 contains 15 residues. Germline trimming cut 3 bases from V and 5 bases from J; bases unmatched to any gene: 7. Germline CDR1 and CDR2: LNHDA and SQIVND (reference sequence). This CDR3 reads CASSIPGTGVNEQYF. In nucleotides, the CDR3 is TGTGCCAGTAGTATCCCCGGGACAGGGGTCAACGAGCAGTACTTC.

CDR3 nucleotides: TGCAGCTCCGACAGGGGGGAGGAGACCCAGTACTTC. Translated: CSSDRGEETQYF. The gene calls are TRBV29-1 and TRBJ2-5, with 9 bases fitting TRBD1. The junction had 6 bases not matched to a gene; V was cut back by 8 bases and J by 5 bases. This CDR3 region has 12 residues. Germline lookup yields CDR1 SQVTM and CDR2 ANQGSEA.

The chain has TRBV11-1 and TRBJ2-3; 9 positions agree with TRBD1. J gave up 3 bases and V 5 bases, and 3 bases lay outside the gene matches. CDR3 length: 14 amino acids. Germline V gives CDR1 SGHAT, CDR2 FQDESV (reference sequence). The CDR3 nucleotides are TGTGCCAGCAGCCTCGGACAGGGGACAGATACGCAGTATTTT. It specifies CASSLGQGTDTQYF.

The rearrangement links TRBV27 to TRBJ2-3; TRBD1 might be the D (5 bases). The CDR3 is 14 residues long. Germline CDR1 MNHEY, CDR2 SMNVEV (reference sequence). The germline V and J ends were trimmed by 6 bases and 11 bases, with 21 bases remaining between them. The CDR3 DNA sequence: TGTGCCAGCAGGCCCAGGGTTGCTCCGTCCCTGCAGTATTTT. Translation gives CASRPRVAPSLQYF.

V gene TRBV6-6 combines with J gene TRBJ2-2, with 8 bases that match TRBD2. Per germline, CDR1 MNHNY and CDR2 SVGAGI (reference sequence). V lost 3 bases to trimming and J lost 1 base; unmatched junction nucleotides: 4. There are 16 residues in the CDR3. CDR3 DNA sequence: TGTGCCAGCAGTTATAGGCTAGCGGGGAACACCGGGGAGCTGTTTTTT. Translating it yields CASSYRLAGNTGELFF.

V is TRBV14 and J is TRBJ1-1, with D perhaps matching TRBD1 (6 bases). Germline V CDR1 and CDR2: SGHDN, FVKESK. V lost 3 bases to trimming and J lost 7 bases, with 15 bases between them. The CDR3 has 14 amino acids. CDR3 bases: TGTGCCAGCAGCCAGGGACACCGGGCGTATGAAGCTTTCTTT. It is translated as CASSQGHRAYEAFF.

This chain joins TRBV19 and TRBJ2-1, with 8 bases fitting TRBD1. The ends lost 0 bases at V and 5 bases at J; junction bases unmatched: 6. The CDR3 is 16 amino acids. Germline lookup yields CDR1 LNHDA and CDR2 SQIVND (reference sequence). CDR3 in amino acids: CASSIDWTGLNNEQFF. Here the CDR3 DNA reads TGTGCCAGTAGTATAGATTGGACAGGGCTAAACAATGAGCAGTTCTTC.

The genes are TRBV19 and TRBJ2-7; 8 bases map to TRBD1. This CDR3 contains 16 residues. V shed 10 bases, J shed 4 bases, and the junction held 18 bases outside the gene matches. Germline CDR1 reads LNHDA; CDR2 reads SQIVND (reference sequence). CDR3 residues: CATAGTGRIALYEQYF. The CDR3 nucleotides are TGTGCCACCGCCGGGACAGGCAGAATAGCCCTTTACGAGCAGTACTTC. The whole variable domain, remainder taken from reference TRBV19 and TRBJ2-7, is DGGITQSPKYLFRKEGQNVTLSCEQNLNHDAMYWYRQDPGQGLRLIYYSQIVNDFQKGDIAEGYSVSREKKESFPLTVTSAQKNPTAFYLCATAGTGRIALYEQYFGPGTRLTVT.

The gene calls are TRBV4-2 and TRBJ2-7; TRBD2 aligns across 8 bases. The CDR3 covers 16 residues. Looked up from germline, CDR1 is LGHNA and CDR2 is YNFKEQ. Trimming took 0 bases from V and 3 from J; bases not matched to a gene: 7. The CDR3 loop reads CASSQDTSGGSYEQYF. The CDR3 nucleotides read TGTGCCAGCAGCCAAGATACGAGCGGGGGTAGCTACGAGCAGTACTTC.

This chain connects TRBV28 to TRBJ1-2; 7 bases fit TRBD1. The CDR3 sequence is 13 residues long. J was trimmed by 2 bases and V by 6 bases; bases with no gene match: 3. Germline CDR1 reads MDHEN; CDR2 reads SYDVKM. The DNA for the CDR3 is TGTGCCAGCAGCCTACAGGGGAACTATGGCTACACCTTC. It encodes CASSLQGNYGYTF.

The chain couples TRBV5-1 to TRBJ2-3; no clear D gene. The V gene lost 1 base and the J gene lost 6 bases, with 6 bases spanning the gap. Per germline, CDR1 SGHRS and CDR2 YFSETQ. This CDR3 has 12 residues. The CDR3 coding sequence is TGCGCCAGCAGCTTGAGCCATGATACGCAGTATTTT. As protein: CASSLSHDTQYF.